This T cell receptor (beta chain) was retrieved from a study of T cell responses to AZD1222 COVID-19 vaccine. Overall study results and limits: With two AZD1222 doses given, Spike-specific TCR breadth and depth both rose. Only 5 to 7 individuals given AZD1222 were seropositive at baseline.

Profiling relied on immunoSEQ multiplex PCR, and the TCRdb table lists in-frame clones only, not all of them. The data show fewer than 110,000 clones, about 89% seen once. In this sample, this clone turned up once. Its antigen is unidentified. The trim removed 3 bases at V and 0 bases at J, leaving 7 bases unmatched. Germline CDR1 LGHNT, CDR2 FRNRAP. This CDR3 has 17 amino acids. The V and J genes are TRBV12-5 and TRBJ1-4, with 7 bases matching TRBD1. The material sequenced was peripheral blood, taken 28 days after the second AZD1222 dose. This receptor was obtained from an adult who received the AZD1222 COVID-19 vaccine. In DNA, the CDR3 is TGTGCTAGTGGTTTCCGACAGGGTACCGCAACTAATGAAAAACTGTTTTTT. It yields the protein CASGFRQGTATNEKLFF.